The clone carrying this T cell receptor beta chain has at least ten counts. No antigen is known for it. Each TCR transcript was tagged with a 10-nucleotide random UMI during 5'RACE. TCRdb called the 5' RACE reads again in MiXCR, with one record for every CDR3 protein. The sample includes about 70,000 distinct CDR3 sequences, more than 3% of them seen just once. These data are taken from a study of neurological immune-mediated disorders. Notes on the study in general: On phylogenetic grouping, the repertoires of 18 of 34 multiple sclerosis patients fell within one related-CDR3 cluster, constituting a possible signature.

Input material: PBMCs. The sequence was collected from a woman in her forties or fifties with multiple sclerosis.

DNA for the CDR3: TGTGCCAGCAGCCGCTATCCGACTAGCTCCGAGACCCAGTACTTC. Translating gives CASSRYPTSSETQYF. V and J are TRBV7-2 and TRBJ2-5; TRBD2 matches 7 bases. V was clipped by 5 bases and J by 5 bases; unmatched bases: 11. CDR1 and CDR2 from the germline V gene are SGHTA and FQGNSA. CDR3 size: 15 residues.